This passage covers 32 T cell receptor beta chains from one sample sequenced in a study of T cells in Graves' hyperthyroidism and ophthalmopathy. TCR beta CDR3 regions were amplified from RNA. The TCR CDR3 was amplified in a first-round RT-PCR using the HTBI primer set. MiXCR was run by TCRdb on the multiplex PCR reads, yielding one entry per CDR3 protein. The sample contains 600,000 to 850,000 distinct CDR3 sequences, roughly a sixth of which appear only once. Sequenced sample: blood. The receptor source for this set is a woman aged 45 to 65 with Graves' hyperthyroidism that later progressed to Graves' ophthalmopathy.

J is TRBJ2-3 and V is TRBV30; 10 positions agree with TRBD1. This CDR3 spans 15 amino acids. The V gene end was trimmed by 7 bases and the J gene end by 2 bases; junction bases not matched to a gene: 9. Germline CDR1 GTSNPN, CDR2 SVGIG (reference sequence). CDR3 loop: CASLATGGNTDTQYF. As DNA, the CDR3 is TGTGCCTCTTTAGCGACAGGGGGCAACACAGATACGCAGTATTTT.

The rearrangement joins TRBV6-2 or TRBV6-3 to TRBJ1-1, with 7 bases fitting TRBD1. V lost 2 bases and J lost 0; bases outside the gene matches: 9. The germline CDR1 and CDR2 sequences are MNHEY and SVGEGT. CDR3 length equals 17 residues. The CDR3 region has the DNA TGTGCCAGCAGTTACCGTCGGGACAGCGAATTGAACACTGAAGCTTTCTTT. Translation: CASSYRRDSELNTEAFF.

This clonotype was observed many times. The chain couples TRBV7-9 to TRBJ1-2; 8 bases align to TRBD1. The CDR3 totals 15 residues. V gave up 3 bases and J gave up 3 bases; unmatched junction bases: 6. CDR1 and CDR2 (germline): SEHNR, FQNEAQ (reference sequence). The CDR3 DNA reads TGTGCCAGCAGCTTCGGCCAGGGGGCCCACTATGGCTACACCTTC. Translation gives CASSFGQGAHYGYTF.

This rearrangement joins TRBV4-1 to TRBJ2-7; tentatively, D is TRBD2 (5 bases). V was clipped by 3 bases and J by 2 bases, with 14 bases between them. From germline, CDR1 is MGHRA and CDR2 YSYEKL. The CDR3 sequence is 15 residues long. CDR3 region: CASSQVGRATYEQYF. Written as DNA, the CDR3 is TGCGCCAGCAGCCAGGTAGGGCGGGCAACCTACGAGCAGTACTTC.

This clonotype came up many times. The chain couples TRBV6-1 to TRBJ1-2; D is ambiguous. The CDR3 contains 14 residues. Germline V lookup: CDR1 MNHNS, CDR2 SASEGT. The V end was cut by 1 base, the J end by 6 bases, with 12 bases between. The CDR3 loop is CASSEVATAHGYTF. CDR3 sequence (DNA): TGTGCCAGCAGTGAAGTGGCTACAGCCCATGGCTACACCTTC.

This clonotype showed up many times. This chain connects TRBV20-1 to TRBJ1-2, with TRBD1 as a possible D gene (5 bases). Trimming removed 2 bases from V and 6 bases from J, with 13 bases in between. This CDR3 spans 13 amino acids. Germline V gene lookup returns CDR1 DFQATT and CDR2 SNEGSKA (reference sequence). The CDR3 spells CSARRGDRNGYTF. CDR3 DNA sequence: TGCAGTGCTAGACGGGGCGATAGGAATGGCTACACCTTC.

CDR3 DNA: TGTGCCACCACCCGGGGTATAAATTCACCCCTCCACTTT. Translating it yields CATTRGINSPLHF. The rearrangement uses TRBV7-9 and TRBJ1-6; D gene uncertain. The CDR3 has 13 residues. The V end lost 10 bases, the J end lost 7 bases, and 14 bases lay between the germline ends. From germline, CDR1 is SEHNR and CDR2 FQNEAQ (reference sequence).

This clonotype was counted many times. V usage is TRBV19 and J usage is TRBJ1-1; D unclear. V lost 4 bases and J 1 base, leaving 10 bases between the germline ends. CDR1 is LNHDA, CDR2 SQIVND, per germline (reference sequence). This CDR3 region has 14 residues. The CDR3 nucleotides read TGTGCCAGTAGTAAGCAGGCCACGAACACTGAAGCTTTCTTT. This sequence encodes CASSKQATNTEAFF.

This clonotype was seen a handful of times. V usage is TRBV14 and J usage is TRBJ2-7; D uncertain. The CDR3 extends over 13 amino acids. In germline, CDR1 is SGHDN, CDR2 FVKESK. Trimming cost V 0 bases and J 4 bases, with 7 bases left between them. CDR3 DNA: TGTGCCAGCAGCCAAGAATCGGAGTACGAGCAGTACTTC. It is translated as CASSQESEYEQYF.

The genes are TRBV6-1 and TRBJ1-5, with 7 bases lining up with TRBD1. V gave up 7 bases and J gave up 6 bases; unmatched junction bases: 12. The germline V gene encodes CDR1 MNHNS and CDR2 SASEGT. This CDR3 contains 15 residues. In DNA, the CDR3 is TGTGCCAGCATCCTAGACAGGGACCCCGGTCAGCCCCAGCATTTT. Residues: CASILDRDPGQPQHF.

This chain uses TRBV20-1 with TRBJ2-7, with D perhaps TRBD1 (5 bases). Germline CDR1 reads DFQATT; CDR2 reads SNEGSKA (reference sequence). V lost 0 bases and J 3 bases, leaving 12 bases between the germline ends. The CDR3 consists of 14 residues. The CDR3 region is CSARDARADYEQYF. The DNA of the CDR3 is TGCAGTGCTAGAGATGCCAGGGCCGACTACGAGCAGTACTTC.

The chain is built from TRBV27 and TRBJ2-7, with 9 bases lining up with TRBD1. The V gene end was trimmed by 5 bases and the J gene end by 0 bases; junction bases not matched to a gene: 11. CDR1 and CDR2 (germline): MNHEY, SMNVEV (reference sequence). This CDR3 has 17 amino acids. CDR3 region: CASSASLGQGTSYEQYF. The CDR3 region has the DNA TGTGCCAGCAGTGCATCACTGGGACAGGGCACCTCCTACGAGCAGTACTTC.

The sample holds many counts of this clonotype. The chain carries TRBV7-3 and TRBJ2-1; 11 bases fit TRBD2. CDR3 size: 16 residues. Losses at the gene ends were 2 bases for V and 5 bases for J; bases not matched to a gene: 5. Germline values: CDR1 SGHTA, CDR2 FQGTGA. CDR3 DNA sequence: TGTGCCAGCAGCTTATCCCTAGCGGGGGGTCACAATGAGCAGTTCTTC. Protein: CASSLSLAGGHNEQFF.

This chain joins TRBV5-1 and TRBJ2-1; TRBD2 might be the D (5 bases). The CDR3 extends over 13 amino acids. With 4 bases removed from V and 5 bases from J, the gap between germline ends came to 10 bases. Germline V lookup: CDR1 SGHRS, CDR2 YFSETQ. The CDR3 DNA sequence: TGCGCCAGCAGCCAGTGGGGAGACAATGAGCAGTTCTTC. It translates to CASSQWGDNEQFF.

This clonotype was picked up one time. V gene TRBV19 combines with J gene TRBJ1-1; D is uncertain. Trimming removed 3 bases from V and 5 bases from J, with 10 bases in between. The length of the CDR3 is 13 residues. Germline values: CDR1 LNHDA, CDR2 SQIVND (reference sequence). The CDR3 region is CASSMVGFTEAFF. The DNA for the CDR3 is TGTGCCAGTAGTATGGTAGGGTTTACTGAAGCTTTCTTT. Full variable domain (outside the CDR3, taken from reference TRBV19 and TRBJ1-1): DGGITQSPKYLFRKEGQNVTLSCEQNLNHDAMYWYRQDPGQGLRLIYYSQIVNDFQKGDIAEGYSVSREKKESFPLTVTSAQKNPTAFYLCASSMVGFTEAFFGQGTRLTVV.

This clonotype was counted at least ten times. The chain carries TRBV20-1 and TRBJ1-5, with D possibly TRBD1 on 6 matching bases. This CDR3 contains 14 residues. V lost 3 bases and J 6 bases, leaving 15 bases between the germline ends. Germline V gene sequence: CDR1 DFQATT, CDR2 SNEGSKA (reference sequence). The CDR3 nucleotides are TGCAGTGCTAGTCCTGATGAGGGGGTTCAGCCCCAGCATTTT. Its protein is CSASPDEGVQPQHF.

A remark on this clonotype: The CDR3 does not close with the conserved phenylalanine or tryptophan, likely indicating a read error. The chain uses TRBV20-1 and TRBJ1-1; 7 nucleotides align to TRBD1. CDR1 is DFQATT and CDR2 is SNEGSKA in the germline V gene (reference sequence). After removal of 6 bases from V and 2 bases from J, the junction contained 3 bases not matched to a gene. There are 12 residues in the CDR3. CDR3 protein: CSARQGNTEAFL. CDR3 DNA sequence: TGCAGTGCCAGACAGGGAAACACTGAAGCTTTCCTT.

This clonotype was seen ten or more times. V usage is TRBV11-1 and J usage is TRBJ1-2; TRBD1 agrees at 8 bases. Germline V CDR1 and CDR2: SGHAT, FQDESV (reference sequence). The CDR3 has 14 amino acids. V shed 5 bases and J 5 bases; nucleotides not matched to a gene: 7. The CDR3 nucleotides are TGTGCCAGCAGCCCCGGACAGGGATGGTATGGCTACACCTTC. It translates to CASSPGQGWYGYTF.

As for this clonotype: Since the CDR3 does not end with the conserved phenylalanine or tryptophan, this likely comes from a read error. The chain combines TRBV6-2 or TRBV6-3 with TRBJ1-6; D unclear. Trimming removed 4 bases from V and 7 bases from J, with 14 bases in between. This CDR3 comprises 15 residues. Germline V gene data show CDR1 as MNHEY and CDR2 as SVGEGT. The CDR3 DNA sequence: TGTGCCAGCAGTTCAGCAGGACTCGTGAATTCACCCCTCCACGTT. It specifies CASSSAGLVNSPLHV.

This clonotype was recorded at least ten times. This chain joins TRBV12-3 or TRBV12-4 and TRBJ2-1, with TRBD2 identical over 10 bases. Trimming removed 1 base from V and 1 base from J; junction bases left unmatched: 1. This CDR3 is built from 16 residues. CDR3 coding DNA: TGTGCCAGCAGTTTAGGAGCGGGGGGGTCCTACAATGAGCAGTTCTTC. Translating gives CASSLGAGGSYNEQFF.

This clonotype showed up just a few times. V and J are TRBV12-5 and TRBJ1-5; 10 nucleotides line up with TRBD1. Trimming at V came to 6 bases and at J to 5 bases, leaving 1 base not matched to a gene. Germline lookup yields CDR1 LGHNT and CDR2 FRNRAP. The CDR3 spans 13 residues. CDR3 nucleotide sequence: TGTGCTAGTGGGGGACAGGGGTATCAGCCCCAGCATTTT. This sequence encodes CASGGQGYQPQHF.

This clonotype showed up just a few times. V is TRBV15 and J is TRBJ1-5, with no clear D. Trimming stripped 1 base from V and 1 base from J, with 11 bases between. The CDR3 contains 16 residues. Germline V gene lookup returns CDR1 LNHNV and CDR2 YYDKDF (reference sequence). DNA of the CDR3: TGTGCCACCAGCAGAGCGGGCCTGAGGAGCAATCAGCCCCAGCATTTT. Its translation: CATSRAGLRSNQPQHF.

This clonotype turned up a few times. V gene TRBV20-1 combines with J gene TRBJ2-5; 9 bases fit TRBD1. This CDR3 has 15 amino acids. Unmatched junction bases numbered 9, after V lost 3 bases and J lost 4 bases. Germline V gives CDR1 DFQATT, CDR2 SNEGSKA (reference sequence). As DNA, the CDR3 is TGCAGTGCTAGGGTTCGGGGACAGGGACGAGAGACCCAGTACTTC. This translates into CSARVRGQGRETQYF.

In its sample, this clonotype was seen a few times. This chain uses TRBV14 with TRBJ2-3, with unresolved D. This CDR3 region has 14 residues. Germline CDR1 SGHDN, CDR2 FVKESK. With 3 bases removed from V and 1 base from J, the gap between germline ends came to 8 bases. The CDR3 region is CASSQTWGTDTQYF. As DNA, the CDR3 is TGTGCCAGCAGCCAGACCTGGGGCACAGATACGCAGTATTTT.

The sample holds a few counts of this clonotype. This sequence joins TRBV6-1 and TRBJ1-3, with D unresolved. Trimming took off 7 bases at V and 0 bases at J, with 7 bases between the two ends. Germline V gene sequence: CDR1 MNHNS, CDR2 SASEGT. This CDR3 is built from 13 residues. The CDR3 loop is CASIDSSGNTIYF. The CDR3 region has the DNA TGTGCCAGCATCGATTCCTCTGGAAACACCATATATTTT.

The chain uses TRBV7-2 and TRBJ1-6; TRBD1 is a possible D gene (5 bases). V lost 2 bases and J lost 8, with 10 bases in between. Germline V lookup: CDR1 SGHTA, CDR2 FQGNSA. The length of the CDR3 is 14 residues. CDR3 sequence (DNA): TGTGCCAGCAGCTTATGGGGGGAGCATTCACCCCTCCACTTT. Amino acids: CASSLWGEHSPLHF.

This clonotype was observed a handful of times. This chain joins TRBV19 and TRBJ1-2; D remains ambiguous. V was shortened by 0 bases and J by 4 bases, with 6 bases between the two germline ends. The CDR3 loop spans 13 amino acids. Per the germline V gene, CDR1 is LNHDA and CDR2 is SQIVND (reference sequence). This CDR3 is CASSIDGRYGYTF. The CDR3, as DNA: TGTGCCAGTAGTATAGATGGCCGCTATGGCTACACCTTC. Combining the CDR3 with reference TRBV19 and TRBJ1-2 gives the whole variable domain DGGITQSPKYLFRKEGQNVTLSCEQNLNHDAMYWYRQDPGQGLRLIYYSQIVNDFQKGDIAEGYSVSREKKESFPLTVTSAQKNPTAFYLCASSIDGRYGYTFGSGTRLTVV.

CDR3 protein: CSADLSSLAGLGNGYTF. CDR3 coding DNA: TGCAGTGCAGACCTTTCTAGTCTCGCCGGGCTAGGGAATGGCTACACCTTC. The chain has TRBV20-1 and TRBJ1-2; unclear D gene. The germline V gene has CDR1 DFQATT and CDR2 SNEGSKA (reference sequence). V dropped 6 bases and J dropped 6 bases, with 29 bases sitting between them. The CDR3 has 17 amino acids.

In this sample, this clonotype turned up once. The chain couples TRBV19 to TRBJ1-5; maybe TRBD1 (5 bases). The CDR3 runs to 15 residues. Germline V gives CDR1 LNHDA, CDR2 SQIVND (reference sequence). V lost 3 bases, J lost 6 bases, and 15 bases lay in between. The CDR3 protein is CASSIGTALGQPQHF. The DNA of the CDR3 is TGTGCCAGTAGTATCGGGACCGCTCTGGGTCAGCCCCAGCATTTT.

This clonotype was seen repeatedly, ten times or more. The rearrangement links TRBV3-1 to TRBJ2-1; 8 nucleotides agree with TRBD2. CDR1 and CDR2 (germline): LGHDT, YNNKEL (reference sequence). V trimming: 1 base; J trimming: 3 bases; junction bases outside the gene matches: 11. There are 18 residues in the CDR3. In DNA form, the CDR3 reads TGTGCCAGCAGCCAAGTGGGTGCGGGAGCGGGGGACTACAATGAGCAGTTCTTC. It encodes CASSQVGAGAGDYNEQFF.

The chain joins TRBV7-9 to TRBJ1-2; no definite D call. Germline V CDR1 and CDR2: SEHNR, FQNEAQ (reference sequence). The CDR3 is made up of 13 amino acids. The V end was cut by 1 base, the J end by 7 bases, with 10 bases between. The CDR3 DNA sequence: TGTGCCAGCAGCTTAGACGGAATCCGTGGCTACACCTTC. Translating it yields CASSLDGIRGYTF.

This clonotype has only a few counts. The rearrangement uses TRBV5-8 and TRBJ1-1; no clear D. Germline V CDR1 and CDR2: SGHTS, YDEGEE. The CDR3 extends over 13 amino acids. Trimming pared 5 bases from V and 5 bases from J, leaving 13 bases between. The CDR3, as DNA: TGTGCCAGCAGGAACAAACGGTGGACTGAAGCTTTCTTT. This gives the protein CASRNKRWTEAFF.